The clone carrying this T cell receptor (beta chain) was observed a handful of times. These data are taken from a study of identical twins. Each CDR3 protein is one row after TCRdb ran MiXCR on the 5' RACE reads. The sample comprises 300,000 to 400,000 distinct CDR3 sequences, more than 9% of which are singletons, and just over 7% rests with the top ten. These data were also filed under a second study, of yellow fever vaccine responses in identical twins.

The sequenced material came from CD8+ T cells sorted from blood. The sequence was obtained from a woman between 18 and 30 years old in good health.

CDR3 loop: CATVAGYNEQFF. In nucleotides, the CDR3 is TGTGCCACCGTAGCGGGGTACAATGAGCAGTTCTTC. This chain uses TRBV27 with TRBJ2-1, with 8 bases lining up with TRBD2. The CDR3 length is 12 residues. Losses at the gene ends were 10 bases for V and 4 bases for J; bases not matched to a gene: 3. Germline CDR1 is MNHEY and CDR2 is SMNVEV (reference sequence).